The 6 T cell receptor beta chains below come from one sample, sequenced in a study of blood T cell repertoires in COVID-19. Profiling relied on immunoSEQ multiplex PCR, and the TCRdb table lists in-frame clones only, not all of them. Of 150,000 to 200,000 clones listed, about 81% are singletons. The sequenced material came from peripheral blood. The receptor set was obtained from a human donor in a cohort sampled during active COVID-19.

The CDR3 sequence is CASRIGTSGGGYTQYF. Here the CDR3 DNA reads TGTGCCAGCAGGATCGGGACTAGCGGGGGGGGTTATACGCAGTATTTT. The chain links TRBV28 to TRBJ2-3; 16 positions agree with TRBD2. With 6 bases clipped from V and 7 bases from J, the junction kept 7 bases outside the gene matches. This CDR3 spans 16 amino acids. CDR1 and CDR2 from the germline V gene are MDHEN and SYDVKM.

The V call is TRBV2, the J call TRBJ1-5; D might be TRBD1 (5 bases). The germline CDR1 and CDR2 sequences are SNHLY and FYNNEI. V dropped 7 bases and J dropped 2 bases, with 15 bases sitting between them. The CDR3 consists of 15 residues. The CDR3 DNA reads TGTGCCAGCAAAGCCGGGGGAGCGGGCAATCAGCCCCAGCATTTT. It yields the protein CASKAGGAGNQPQHF.

The gene calls are TRBV9 and TRBJ2-1, with 11 bases fitting TRBD2. Trimming cost V 2 bases and J 7 bases; bases outside gene matches: 5. The CDR3 is 15 amino acids. The germline V gene has CDR1 SGDLS and CDR2 YYNGEE. Here the CDR3 DNA reads TGTGCCAGCAGCGTGGGAGGGACTAGCGGAAATGAGCAGTTCTTC. Translation: CASSVGGTSGNEQFF. The variable domain in full, with the rest retrieved from reference TRBV9 and TRBJ2-1, is DSGVTQTPKHLITATGQRVTLRCSPRSGDLSVYWYQQSLDQGLQFLIQYYNGEERAKGNILERFSAQQFPDLHSELNLSSLELGDSALYFCASSVGGTSGNEQFFGPGTRLTVL.

This clone was observed a single time. The CDR3 nucleotides read TGTGCCTGGGAGGGAGCGGGAAGGATGAAGACCCAGTACTTC. Its protein is CAWEGAGRMKTQYF. V gene TRBV30 combines with J gene TRBJ2-5, with 7 bases lining up with TRBD2. The ends lost 5 bases at V and 6 bases at J; junction bases unmatched: 12. Germline CDR1 is GTSNPN and CDR2 is SVGIG (reference sequence). This CDR3 is built from 14 residues.

The chain has TRBV27 and TRBJ2-5; D perhaps matches TRBD2 (6 bases). This CDR3 region has 14 residues. The ends were cut back, 3 bases at V and 4 bases at J, with 12 bases in the middle. CDR1 is MNHEY and CDR2 is SMNVEV in the germline V gene (reference sequence). CDR3 region: CASSFAGNGETQYF. CDR3 DNA sequence: TGTGCCAGCAGTTTTGCGGGGAACGGAGAGACCCAGTACTTC.

The V gene is TRBV5-6, the J gene TRBJ1-5; the match to TRBD1 covers 7 bases. CDR3 size: 15 residues. J gave up 4 bases and V 4 bases, and 8 bases lay outside the gene matches. Germline CDR1 and CDR2: SGHDT and YYEEEE. The CDR3 DNA follows: TGTGCCAGCAGCCGAGGGCAGGGGGTGAATCAGCCCCAGCATTTT. It codes for CASSRGQGVNQPQHF.